These 21 T cell receptor beta chains originate from one sample sequenced in a study of shared clonotypes between healthy human individuals. TCRdb keeps only in-frame clones here, not all; method: immunoSEQ multiplex PCR. The repertoire has 950,000 to 1,100,000 clones, around 78% of them found once; the top ten carry roughly 0.55%. Sequencing was done on a sample of memory CD4+ T cells from PBMCs. Documented subset: CD45RA-negative fraction. These receptors all stem from a man between 18 and 29 years old in good health. Some clones in this sample may be carry-over from other donors' samples.

The CDR3 spells CASSIQRPTADHGYTF. CDR3 nucleotides: TGTGCCAGCAGTATCCAACGCCCGACAGCGGACCATGGCTACACCTTC. V usage is TRBV7-9 and J usage is TRBJ1-2, with D perhaps TRBD1 (5 bases). Between the trimmed V and J ends, which lost 6 bases and 6 bases, there was a span of 23 bases. Germline V gives CDR1 SEHNR, CDR2 FQNEAQ (reference sequence). The CDR3 has 16 amino acids.

The chain joins TRBV6-4 to TRBJ2-7; 10 nucleotides line up with TRBD1. Germline assignment: CDR1 MRHNA and CDR2 SNTAGT. The CDR3 runs to 15 residues. V shed 3 bases, J shed 6 bases, and the junction held 8 bases outside the gene matches. The CDR3 DNA is TGTGCCAGCAGTGAGTGGTATGGGACAGGGGTCGAGCAGTACTTC. Its protein is CASSEWYGTGVEQYF.

This chain links TRBV28 with TRBJ1-1; the D gene is possibly TRBD1 (6 bases). Per the germline V gene, CDR1 is MDHEN and CDR2 is SYDVKM. V was trimmed by 6 bases and J by 8 bases, leaving 13 bases between them. This CDR3 contains 12 residues. CDR3 loop: CASRGGFPEAFF. CDR3 nucleotides: TGTGCCAGCAGAGGGGGGTTCCCCGAAGCTTTCTTT.

The chain carries TRBV5-1 and TRBJ2-7, with 8 positions matching TRBD1. CDR3 size: 16 residues. V gave up 3 bases and J gave up 3 bases; unmatched junction bases: 11. Germline CDR1 reads SGHRS; CDR2 reads YFSETQ. CDR3 sequence reads: CASSSVTGVVVYEQYF. In DNA, the CDR3 is TGCGCCAGCAGCTCCGTGACAGGGGTTGTAGTCTACGAGCAGTACTTC. The whole variable domain, remainder taken from reference TRBV5-1 and TRBJ2-7, is KAGVTQTPRYLIKTRGQQVTLSCSPISGHRSVSWYQQTPGQGLQFLFEYFSETQRNKGNFPGRFSGRQFSNSRSEMNVSTLELGDSALYLCASSSVTGVVVYEQYFGPGTRLTVT.

The gene calls are TRBV28 and TRBJ2-4; D call uncertain. The germline V and J ends were trimmed by 3 bases and 14 bases, with 20 bases remaining between them. This CDR3 is built from 14 residues. Germline loops: CDR1 MDHEN, CDR2 SYDVKM. In nucleotides, the CDR3 is TGTGCCAGCAGTTTGGTCTCTTTTCCCGCACAGAAGTACTTC. Residues: CASSLVSFPAQKYF.

This clone was observed a handful of times. The chain joins TRBV5-4 to TRBJ1-2, with TRBD1 matching over 9 bases. V shed 4 bases and J 8 bases; nucleotides not matched to a gene: 12. CDR1 is SGHNT and CDR2 is YYREEE in the germline V gene (reference sequence). The CDR3 sequence is 15 residues long. Here the CDR3 reads CASSKPGQGRGGYTF. In DNA form, the CDR3 reads TGTGCCAGCAGCAAACCGGGACAGGGAAGAGGGGGCTACACCTTC.

V gene TRBV6-1 combines with J gene TRBJ2-2; D gene uncertain. CDR3 length equals 11 residues. Trimming shortened V by 6 bases and J by 7 bases, and 6 bases separated the two germline ends. Germline V gene sequence: CDR1 MNHNS, CDR2 SASEGT. CDR3 sequence reads: CASREFGELFF. For the CDR3, the DNA is TGTGCCAGCAGGGAATTCGGGGAGCTGTTTTTT.

The chain uses TRBV29-1 and TRBJ1-2; D is possibly TRBD1 (6 bases). The V gene's germline CDR1 is SQVTM and CDR2 ANQGSEA. The ends were cut back, 2 bases at V and 1 base at J, with 8 bases in the middle. The CDR3 spans 13 residues. The CDR3 DNA reads TGCAGCGTTGAAAGGACAGATAACTATGGCTACACCTTC. This gives the protein CSVERTDNYGYTF.

The chain joins TRBV20-1 to TRBJ2-7; tentatively, D is TRBD2 (6 bases). V was shortened by 5 bases and J by 5 bases, with 10 bases between the two germline ends. Germline V gives CDR1 DFQATT, CDR2 SNEGSKA (reference sequence). The CDR3 extends over 11 amino acids. CDR3 bases: TGCAGTGCTTTCTCTAGCGACGAGCAGTACTTC. Residues: CSAFSSDEQYF.

The rearrangement links TRBV5-4 to TRBJ2-7; 10 nucleotides match TRBD1. The CDR3 runs to 14 residues. Germline assignment: CDR1 SGHNT and CDR2 YYREEE (reference sequence). The ends lost 0 bases at V and 6 bases at J; junction bases unmatched: 3. This CDR3 reads CASSLARTGGEQYF. The CDR3 DNA is TGTGCCAGCAGCTTGGCCAGGACAGGGGGCGAGCAGTACTTC.

This sequence joins TRBV28 and TRBJ2-3; D is unclear. Per the germline V gene, CDR1 is MDHEN and CDR2 is SYDVKM. This CDR3 has 14 amino acids. With 5 bases removed from V and 4 bases from J, the gap between germline ends came to 13 bases. This CDR3 is CASSPLVGSDTQYF. CDR3 DNA sequence: TGTGCCAGCAGTCCCCTGGTGGGGTCAGATACGCAGTATTTT.

The chain is built from TRBV5-1 and TRBJ2-4; 7 nucleotides align to TRBD2. CDR1 SGHRS and CDR2 YFSETQ come from the germline V gene. V gave up 4 bases and J gave up 1 base; unmatched junction bases: 2. The CDR3 loop spans 14 amino acids. In DNA form, the CDR3 reads TGCGCCAGCAGCCCGACTAGCGCCAAAAACATTCAGTACTTC. Encoded protein: CASSPTSAKNIQYF.

This rearrangement joins TRBV28 to TRBJ1-1; possibly TRBD1 for D (6 bases). Trimming took off 6 bases at V and 0 bases at J, with 14 bases between the two ends. Germline loops: CDR1 MDHEN, CDR2 SYDVKM. This CDR3 is 15 amino acids long. CDR3 sequence: CASRRGGPMNTEAFF. The CDR3 nucleotides read TGTGCCAGCAGACGTGGGGGGCCAATGAACACTGAAGCTTTCTTT.

This clone was counted a few times. The V call is TRBV9, the J call TRBJ2-7; possible D gene TRBD2, 6 bases. Germline-derived CDR1 and CDR2 are SGDLS and YYNGEE. CDR3 length equals 16 residues. With 0 bases removed from V and 1 base from J, the gap between germline ends came to 14 bases. For the CDR3, the DNA is TGTGCCAGCAGCGTAGCCCCCGGGAGTGTATCCTACGAGCAGTACTTC. Encoded protein: CASSVAPGSVSYEQYF.

This clone was detected once. The V and J genes are TRBV5-3 and TRBJ2-1; D is uncertain. TRBV5-3 is known as an ORF, though its function is uncertain. The CDR3 sequence is 18 residues long. Trimming cost V 0 bases and J 1 base, with 17 bases left between them. The CDR3 DNA is TGTGCCAGAAGCTTGGGCCCTCCTTCTAGTCGATCCTACAATGAGCAGTTCTTC. Its translation is CARSLGPPSSRSYNEQFF.

V gene TRBV28 combines with J gene TRBJ1-5; D call uncertain. Germline values: CDR1 MDHEN, CDR2 SYDVKM. The CDR3 loop spans 17 amino acids. V was shortened by 2 bases and J by 0 bases, with 14 bases between the two germline ends. The CDR3 bases are TGTGCCAGCAGTTTAATGCAACAGAGACTTAGCAATCAGCCCCAGCATTTT. This sequence encodes CASSLMQQRLSNQPQHF. The variable domain in full, completed from reference TRBV28 and TRBJ1-5, reads DVKVTQSSRYLVKRTGEKVFLECVQDMDHENMFWYRQDPGLGLRLIYFSYDVKMKEKGDIPEGYSVSREKKERFSLILESASTNQTSMYLCASSLMQQRLSNQPQHFGDGTRLSIL.

The chain couples TRBV4-2 to TRBJ1-3; D remains unclear. The CDR3 has 17 residues. Trimming took 4 bases from V and 2 from J, leaving 18 bases between them. The germline V gene has CDR1 LGHNA and CDR2 YNFKEQ. The CDR3 loop reads CASSPLHGRLAGNTIYF. DNA for the CDR3: TGTGCCAGCAGCCCCCTTCATGGACGGTTAGCTGGAAACACCATATATTTT.

The chain carries TRBV29-1 and TRBJ1-4; tentatively, D is TRBD1 (5 bases). The CDR3 loop spans 13 amino acids. Trimming stripped 6 bases from V and 5 bases from J, with 13 bases between. Per germline, CDR1 SQVTM and CDR2 ANQGSEA. CDR3 DNA: TGCAGCGTCGCCCTTGGGGGGAATGAAAAACTGTTTTTT. Amino acid sequence: CSVALGGNEKLFF. Based on the CDR3 plus reference TRBV29-1 and TRBJ1-4, the full variable domain is SAVISQKPSRDICQRGTSLTIQCQVDSQVTMMFWYRQQPGQSLTLIATANQGSEATYESGFVIDKFPISRPNLTFSTLTVSNMSPEDSSIYLCSVALGGNEKLFFGSGTQLSVL.

This chain uses TRBV4-3 with TRBJ2-4, with 9 bases identical to TRBD2. Germline values: CDR1 LGHNA, CDR2 YSLEER. Losses at the gene ends were 4 bases for V and 0 bases for J; bases not matched to a gene: 7. CDR3 length: 17 amino acids. The CDR3 loop is CASSPRLAELAKNIQYF. The CDR3 DNA reads TGCGCCAGCAGCCCCCGACTAGCGGAACTAGCCAAAAACATTCAGTACTTC.

The V call is TRBV7-9, the J call TRBJ2-2; no reliable D call. CDR1 is SEHNR, CDR2 FQNEAQ, per germline (reference sequence). This CDR3 has 14 amino acids. Trimming removed 2 bases from V and 6 bases from J, with 10 bases in between. The CDR3 here is CASSLLVTAGELFF. The DNA for the CDR3 is TGTGCCAGCAGCTTATTAGTCACAGCCGGGGAGCTGTTTTTT.

This rearrangement joins TRBV11-2 to TRBJ1-1; 8 bases agree with TRBD1. The CDR3 consists of 19 residues. CDR1 SGHAT and CDR2 FQNNGV come from the germline V gene. V was clipped by 2 bases and J by 7 bases; unmatched bases: 21. The CDR3 nucleotides read TGTGCCAGCAGCTTACTTAGGACAGGGTTCATTGGTTATAAGTATGAAGCTTTCTTT. This translates into CASSLLRTGFIGYKYEAFF.